The 20 T cell receptor beta chains below were found in one sample sequenced in a study of T cell changes during pregnancy in multiple sclerosis. Repertoires were generated with immunoSEQ multiplex PCR, while TCRdb's copy carries only in-frame clones and drops some. Altogether roughly 61,000 clones are present, approximately 93% being singletons, with the ten largest covering 1.8%. Sequencing used peripheral blood, obtained after pregnancy. Source of these receptors: a female donor with multiple sclerosis, enrolled in a pregnancy study.

The chain is built from TRBV10-3 and TRBJ2-3; weak D call: TRBD2 (5 bases). Trimming cost V 3 bases and J 0 bases, with 13 bases left between them. CDR1 is ENHRY and CDR2 is SYGVKD in the germline V gene. The CDR3 sequence is 16 residues long. CDR3 DNA: TGTGCCATCAGTGACCTGCCCGGGATGAGCACAGATACGCAGTATTTT. Translated, it gives CAISDLPGMSTDTQYF.

V gene TRBV28 combines with J gene TRBJ2-1, with D tentatively TRBD2 (7 bases). Between the trimmed V and J ends, which lost 3 bases and 2 bases, there was a span of 14 bases. The V gene's germline CDR1 is MDHEN and CDR2 SYDVKM. This CDR3 has 16 amino acids. CDR3 bases: TGTGCCAGCAGTTTGGGGGGGCTAGCGGCCTACAATGAGCAGTTCTTC. Residues: CASSLGGLAAYNEQFF.

This clone came up a few times. The V call is TRBV7-9, the J call TRBJ1-3, with D unclear. The CDR3 is 13 amino acids. Germline V CDR1 and CDR2: SEHNR, FQNEAQ (reference sequence). CDR3 residues: CAKGENSGNTIYF. CDR3 DNA: TGTGCGAAGGGAGAGAACTCTGGAAACACCATATATTTT.

This chain joins TRBV7-9 and TRBJ1-2, with TRBD1 identical over 9 bases. The germline gives CDR1 SEHNR, CDR2 FQNEAQ (reference sequence). The J segment lost 6 bases and the V segment lost 2 bases, leaving 7 bases of the junction unmatched. The CDR3 runs 15 residues. In DNA, the CDR3 is TGTGCCAGCAGCTTACCGGGACAGGGAGGCCATGGCTACACCTTC. Its protein product is CASSLPGQGGHGYTF.

The gene calls are TRBV11-2 and TRBJ2-1; 10 nucleotides match TRBD2. From germline, CDR1 is SGHAT and CDR2 FQNNGV. This CDR3 has 13 amino acids. The trim removed 5 bases at V and 15 bases at J, leaving 10 bases unmatched. The CDR3 here is CASSETSGREGFF. The CDR3 nucleotides are TGTGCCAGCAGCGAGACTAGCGGGCGGGAGGGGTTCTTC.

The chain combines TRBV11-3 with TRBJ2-7; 7 bases align to TRBD1. There are 17 residues in the CDR3. The junction had 16 bases not matched to a gene; V was cut back by 0 bases and J by 8 bases. Germline loops: CDR1 SGHNT, CDR2 YENEEA. CDR3 loop: CASSLEVWGQPNPQQYF. The CDR3 DNA sequence: TGTGCCAGCAGCTTAGAAGTATGGGGACAGCCCAATCCTCAGCAGTACTTC.

The rearrangement joins TRBV12-5 to TRBJ2-6, with 7 nucleotides matching TRBD2. Looked up from germline, CDR1 is LGHNT and CDR2 is FRNRAP. With V trimmed by 9 bases and J by 0 bases, 11 bases remained unmatched. CDR3 size: 17 residues. The CDR3 region has the DNA TGTGCTAGCAGCGCCCGGCGGGAGAGCTCTGGGGCCAACGTCCTGACTTTC. Encoded protein: CASSARRESSGANVLTF.

In this sample, this clone turned up once. The chain links TRBV7-8 to TRBJ2-7; 7 positions match TRBD2. The V and J ends lost 5 bases and 0 bases, in that order; junction bases with no gene match: 19. CDR3 length: 19 amino acids. Germline V lookup: CDR1 SGHVS, CDR2 FQNEAQ. The CDR3 loop is CASSLTSGEVIAGSYEQYF. CDR3 nucleotides: TGTGCCAGCAGCCTAACTTCCGGGGAGGTTATAGCGGGCTCCTACGAGCAGTACTTC.

J is TRBJ2-7 and V is TRBV27; 11 bases map to TRBD2. There are 14 residues in the CDR3. Looked up from germline, CDR1 is MNHEY and CDR2 is SMNVEV (reference sequence). J was trimmed by 2 bases and V by 6 bases; bases with no gene match: 3. The CDR3 coding sequence is TGTGCCAGCAGGACGGGACTAGCGGCCTACGAGCAGTACTTC. Its protein product is CASRTGLAAYEQYF.

The V and J genes are TRBV7-2 and TRBJ2-2; 9 bases are shared with TRBD1. This CDR3 has 13 residues. Germline loops: CDR1 SGHTA, CDR2 FQGNSA. Losses at the gene ends were 7 bases for V and 4 bases for J; bases not matched to a gene: 1. The CDR3 nucleotides are TGTGCCAGCATGGGACAGGGCACCGGGGAGCTGTTTTTT. Amino acids: CASMGQGTGELFF.

The chain is built from TRBV7-2 and TRBJ1-2; the D gene is possibly TRBD1 (5 bases). Germline assignment: CDR1 SGHTA and CDR2 FQGNSA. This CDR3 has 15 amino acids. The germline V and J ends were trimmed by 5 bases and 0 bases, with 13 bases remaining between them. The CDR3 DNA reads TGTGCCAGCAGCGTGGGGCCATCCTCTAACTATGGCTACACCTTC. This codes for CASSVGPSSNYGYTF.

The chain carries TRBV5-4 and TRBJ2-3; 9 bases align to TRBD2. Germline assignment: CDR1 SGHNT and CDR2 YYREEE (reference sequence). CDR3 length: 18 residues. V dropped 3 bases and J dropped 2; count of bases not matched to a gene: 13. CDR3 protein: CASSSGDSGRLPTDTQYF. DNA for the CDR3: TGTGCCAGCAGCTCCGGGGATAGCGGGAGATTACCCACAGATACGCAGTATTTT.

The chain employs TRBV7-6 and TRBJ2-1; 8 bases agree with TRBD2. CDR3 size: 19 residues. V shed 4 bases and J 0 bases; nucleotides not matched to a gene: 14. Per germline, CDR1 SGHVS and CDR2 FNYEAQ. The CDR3 here is CASSSLVAAGASSYNEQFF. In nucleotides, the CDR3 is TGTGCCAGCAGCTCACTGGTTGCAGCGGGAGCGAGCTCCTACAATGAGCAGTTCTTC. Full variable domain (outside the CDR3, taken from reference TRBV7-6 and TRBJ2-1): GAGVSQSPRYKVTKRGQDVALRCDPISGHVSLYWYRQALGQGPEFLTYFNYEAQQDKSGLPNDRFSAERPEGSISTLTIQRTEQRDSAMYRCASSSLVAAGASSYNEQFFGPGTRLTVL.

The chain couples TRBV5-4 to TRBJ2-7; TRBD2 matches at 8 bases. J lost 1 base, V lost 4 bases, and 7 bases had no gene match. The CDR3 is 15 residues long. The V gene's germline CDR1 is SGHNT and CDR2 YYREEE (reference sequence). CDR3 sequence (DNA): TGTGCCAGCAGCATGGGGGGACTAGAATCCTACGAGCAGTACTTC. Translating gives CASSMGGLESYEQYF.

This clone was seen a few times. The rearrangement uses TRBV5-4 and TRBJ2-2, with 7 bases identical to TRBD1. V lost 7 bases, J lost 4 bases, and 7 bases stayed unmatched. Germline loops: CDR1 SGHNT, CDR2 YYREEE (reference sequence). The CDR3 sequence is 14 residues long. CDR3 nucleotides: TGTGCCAGCCATAGAGGGGGCAGCACCGGGGAGCTGTTTTTT. It codes for CASHRGGSTGELFF.

This clone was detected a few times. J is TRBJ1-1 and V is TRBV6-6, with TRBD1 as a possible D gene (6 bases). Germline V gene data show CDR1 as MNHNY and CDR2 as SVGAGI (reference sequence). This CDR3 region has 14 residues. V lost 5 bases and J 5 bases, leaving 15 bases between the germline ends. In DNA, the CDR3 is TGTGCCAGCAGTAAGACAGGTTTGAGGACTGAAGCTTTCTTT. As protein: CASSKTGLRTEAFF.

The CDR3: CASSYIGGEGETQYF. In DNA, the CDR3 is TGTGCCAGCAGTTACATCGGGGGGGAGGGGGAGACCCAGTACTTC. The gene calls are TRBV6-5 and TRBJ2-5; TRBD2 agrees at 8 bases. With V trimmed by 2 bases and J by 5 bases, 7 bases remained unmatched. This CDR3 has 15 amino acids. Germline V gene data show CDR1 as MNHEY and CDR2 as SVGAGI.

This chain uses TRBV11-3 with TRBJ2-5; 10 nucleotides match TRBD2. V lost 0 bases to trimming and J lost 6 bases; unmatched junction nucleotides: 7. The CDR3 contains 16 residues. Germline values: CDR1 SGHNT, CDR2 YENEEA. This chain's CDR3 is CASSLELAGPRKTQYF. The CDR3 coding sequence is TGTGCCAGCAGCTTAGAACTAGCGGGGCCTCGAAAGACCCAGTACTTC.

The rearrangement links TRBV27 to TRBJ2-7; D gene uncertain. The CDR3 length is 14 residues. The V end was cut by 4 bases, the J end by 2 bases, with 12 bases between. Germline assignment: CDR1 MNHEY and CDR2 SMNVEV (reference sequence). The CDR3 protein is CASSSGSLTYEQYF. DNA for the CDR3: TGTGCCAGCAGTTCCGGGTCCCTCACCTACGAGCAGTACTTC.

The CDR3 loop reads CASSFRPGTSGSSYEQYF. The CDR3 DNA reads TGTGCCAGCAGCTTTCGTCCAGGGACTAGCGGGAGCTCCTACGAGCAGTACTTC. This sequence joins TRBV21-1 and TRBJ2-7; the table assigns TRBD2, which was not confirmed against the DNA. TRBV21-1 is marked as a pseudogene. CDR3 length: 18 residues.